This TCR beta chain was recovered during a study of blood T cell repertoires in COVID-19. One Seattle source followed patients from active infection through their disease course. The authors' processing: The authors estimated nucleated cell counts from reference gene primer amplification. The data were produced by immunoSEQ multiplex PCR, yet TCRdb's version contains in-frame clones alone and is incomplete. V and J calls and clone size follow that table, whereas D and trimming were derived from the DNA. The sample includes a few hundred thousand clones, about 91% of them seen just once. Per the germline V gene, CDR1 is SGHKS and CDR2 is YYEKEE (reference sequence). The CDR3 has 15 residues. Trimming removed 6 bases at V and 8 bases at J, with 21 bases between.

J is TRBJ1-3 and V is TRBV5-5; a possible D gene is TRBD1 (6 bases). Sequenced input: peripheral blood. The source of this sequence is a woman aged 25 to 45 with COVID-19, enrolled during active disease. CDR3 protein: CASIIPDRAWDTIYF. The CDR3 DNA reads as TGTGCCAGCATAATCCCGGACAGAGCCTGGGACACCATATATTTT.